This T cell receptor beta chain was captured in a study of cytomegalovirus exposure and HLA in healthy donors. The table came from immunoSEQ multiplex PCR; TCRdb's copy has only in-frame clones and leaves some out. Seen here are roughly 95,000 clones, around 85% observed once, and the top ten hold 20%. This clonotype originated in a man between 18 and 35 years old in good health and CMV-seropositive. Sequencing input: PBMCs.

The CDR3 sequence is CASSQAGGYGYTF. As DNA, the CDR3 is TGTGCCAGCAGCCAAGCGGGGGGCTATGGCTACACCTTC. The V call is TRBV14, the J call TRBJ1-2; tentative D call: TRBD1 (5 bases). This CDR3 region has 13 residues. The V end lost 1 base, the J end lost 4 bases, and 7 bases lay between the germline ends. Germline V CDR1 and CDR2: SGHDN, FVKESK.